What follows are 31 T cell receptor beta chains derived from one specimen sequenced in a study of identical twins. MiXCR was run by TCRdb on the 5' RACE reads, yielding one entry per CDR3 protein. The table lists about 330,000 distinct CDR3 sequences, 9% to 15% of them singletons. Separately, the same data were catalogued under a study of yellow fever vaccine responses in identical twins.

The sample taken for sequencing was CD8+ T cells sorted from blood. These receptors were collected from a woman younger than 35 in good health.

This clonotype was seen a few times. The gene calls are TRBV4-1 and TRBJ2-2; 14 bases line up with TRBD2. Unmatched junction bases numbered 5, after V lost 1 base and J lost 4 bases. CDR3 length equals 18 residues. CDR1 is MGHRA, CDR2 YSYEKL, per germline. Here the CDR3 DNA reads TGCGCCAGCAGCCAAGTGGGGGGACTAGCGGGAGTCACCGGGGAGCTGTTTTTT. Protein sequence: CASSQVGGLAGVTGELFF.

J is TRBJ1-1 and V is TRBV7-9; TRBD1 aligns across 10 bases. Trimming took 5 bases from V and 3 from J; bases not matched to a gene: 3. CDR1 and CDR2 (germline): SEHNR, FQNEAQ (reference sequence). The CDR3 covers 14 residues. CDR3 coding DNA: TGTGCCAGCAGCGCGGACAGGGGGGACACTGAAGCTTTCTTT. Translating it yields CASSADRGDTEAFF.

This clonotype was observed a handful of times. J is TRBJ2-1 and V is TRBV28, with D maybe TRBD2 (6 bases). The germline CDR1 and CDR2 sequences are MDHEN and SYDVKM. The CDR3 sequence is 15 residues long. Trimming took 3 bases from V and 7 from J, leaving 16 bases between them. CDR3 sequence: CASSLEAGRRNEQFF. CDR3 sequence (DNA): TGTGCCAGCAGTTTGGAGGCCGGGAGACGTAATGAGCAGTTCTTC. Complete variable domain (other parts from reference TRBV28 and TRBJ2-1): DVKVTQSSRYLVKRTGEKVFLECVQDMDHENMFWYRQDPGLGLRLIYFSYDVKMKEKGDIPEGYSVSREKKERFSLILESASTNQTSMYLCASSLEAGRRNEQFFGPGTRLTVL.

J is TRBJ1-1 and V is TRBV18; 7 positions agree with TRBD1. V gave up 4 bases and J gave up 3 bases; unmatched junction bases: 5. The CDR3 is 14 residues long. CDR1 is KGHSH, CDR2 LQKENI, per germline. DNA for the CDR3: TGTGCCAGCTCACTAGAGGGACAGTACACTGAAGCTTTCTTT. Its translation: CASSLEGQYTEAFF. The whole variable domain, filled in from reference TRBV18 and TRBJ1-1, reads NAGVMQNPRHLVRRRGQEARLRCSPMKGHSHVYWYRQLPEEGLKFMVYLQKENIIDESGMPKERFSAEFPKEGPSILRIQQVVRGDSAAYFCASSLEGQYTEAFFGQGTRLTVV.

This clonotype showed up just a few times. The chain links TRBV7-9 to TRBJ2-7; 7 bases align to TRBD2. The CDR3 sequence is 14 residues long. J gave up 4 bases and V 7 bases, and 10 bases lay outside the gene matches. Germline V gives CDR1 SEHNR, CDR2 FQNEAQ (reference sequence). CDR3 amino acids: CASTGRGSWYEQYF. CDR3 sequence (DNA): TGTGCCAGCACTGGGAGGGGTTCCTGGTACGAGCAGTACTTC.

This clonotype was picked up a small number of times. The rearrangement joins TRBV10-3 to TRBJ2-3, with 8 bases matching TRBD2. The CDR3 consists of 15 residues. Germline CDR1 and CDR2: ENHRY and SYGVKD. The trim removed 3 bases at V and 6 bases at J, leaving 8 bases unmatched. CDR3 amino acids: CAISDSFSGDDTQYF. The CDR3 DNA is TGTGCCATCAGTGACTCCTTTAGCGGGGACGATACGCAGTATTTT.

The chain carries TRBV28 and TRBJ1-5, with 7 bases that match TRBD1. CDR1 is MDHEN, CDR2 SYDVKM, per germline. V lost 3 bases, J lost 7 bases, and 6 bases stayed unmatched. The CDR3 length is 14 residues. The CDR3 sequence: CASSFPGGGQPQHF. The CDR3 DNA sequence: TGTGCCAGCAGTTTTCCAGGGGGAGGCCAGCCCCAGCATTTT.

The chain combines TRBV4-1 with TRBJ1-1; D is ambiguous. CDR3 length equals 14 residues. The ends were cut back, 7 bases at V and 3 bases at J, with 15 bases in the middle. The germline V gene has CDR1 MGHRA and CDR2 YSYEKL. The CDR3 reads CASTPEVSDTEAFF. The CDR3 coding sequence is TGCGCCAGCACCCCTGAGGTCAGTGACACTGAAGCTTTCTTT.

The chain couples TRBV18 to TRBJ2-7, with unresolved D. The CDR3 has 14 amino acids. Trimming left V 6 bases short and J 7 bases short, with 19 bases between. Per germline, CDR1 KGHSH and CDR2 LQKENI. The CDR3 DNA reads as TGTGCCAGCTCTAATCACATACGACGTAAGGAGCAGTACTTC. Its protein is CASSNHIRRKEQYF.

This clonotype was counted only a few times. The chain employs TRBV15 and TRBJ1-2; 7 bases line up with TRBD1. Losses at the gene ends were 4 bases for V and 5 bases for J; bases not matched to a gene: 10. The CDR3 has 15 amino acids. Germline-derived CDR1 and CDR2 are LNHNV and YYDKDF (reference sequence). The DNA of the CDR3 is TGTGCCACCAGCAACTCCTGGGGGACAGAGTATGGCTACACCTTC. Translation gives CATSNSWGTEYGYTF.

This clonotype occurred a few times. The gene calls are TRBV21-1 and TRBJ2-1; the table's D call, TRBD1, has no DNA check behind it. TRBV21-1 is a pseudogene. The CDR3 runs to 17 residues. The CDR3 DNA is TGTGCCAGCAGCAAAGGAGGGAGCGACGGACGTCGACCTGAGCAGTTCTTC. This codes for CASSKGGSDGRRPEQFF.

In nucleotides, the CDR3 is TGTGCCAGCAGTCTTGAGCCCCCCGGGACAGGGGGTGGAAGGGAGACCCAGTACTTC. Translated, it gives CASSLEPPGTGGGRETQYF. This chain connects TRBV28 to TRBJ2-5, with TRBD1 matching 11 bases. CDR1 and CDR2 (germline): MDHEN, SYDVKM. The CDR3 contains 19 residues. Losses at the gene ends were 5 bases for V and 5 bases for J; bases not matched to a gene: 19.

This clonotype was recorded only once. The genes are TRBV6-5 and TRBJ2-3, with a tentative D call TRBD2 (6 bases). Germline CDR1 and CDR2: MNHEY and SVGAGI. V lost 2 bases and J lost 1, with 10 bases in between. This CDR3 has 15 residues. The DNA for the CDR3 is TGTGCCAGCAGTTACGGAGGGTTCGGCACAGATACGCAGTATTTT. This sequence encodes CASSYGGFGTDTQYF.

The chain employs TRBV19 and TRBJ2-1, with D unclear. Deletions cut 3 bases from V and 4 bases from J, with 13 bases between. This CDR3 has 15 residues. Looked up from germline, CDR1 is LNHDA and CDR2 is SQIVND (reference sequence). In nucleotides, the CDR3 is TGTGCCAGTAGTATCTCCGGCATGGGTTACAATGAGCAGTTCTTC. It codes for CASSISGMGYNEQFF.

This clonotype has a handful of counts. The chain recombines TRBV4-1 with TRBJ2-7; TRBD1 matches at 9 bases. The germline gives CDR1 MGHRA, CDR2 YSYEKL. The CDR3 contains 17 residues. After removal of 1 base from V and 7 bases from J, the junction contained 14 bases not matched to a gene. CDR3 sequence reads: CASSQVGPGQGILEQYV. DNA for the CDR3: TGCGCCAGCAGCCAAGTGGGGCCGGGACAGGGTATTCTTGAGCAGTACGTC.

This clonotype was picked up many times. The rearrangement joins TRBV5-1 to TRBJ2-2; D is unclear. Trimming removed 0 bases from V and 1 base from J, with 4 bases in between. The length of the CDR3 is 14 residues. In germline, CDR1 is SGHRS, CDR2 YFSETQ. This CDR3 reads CASSLDRNTGELFF. The CDR3 DNA is TGCGCCAGCAGCTTGGATCGGAACACCGGGGAGCTGTTTTTT.

The table lists this clonotype with a few counts. The V call is TRBV29-1, the J call TRBJ2-7, with a possible D match to TRBD2 (5 bases). The CDR3 length is 19 residues. Trimming took off 4 bases at V and 2 bases at J, with 30 bases between the two ends. The germline gives CDR1 SQVTM, CDR2 ANQGSEA. CDR3 residues: CSVAESAQKERTLTYEQYF. The CDR3 coding sequence is TGCAGCGTTGCCGAGAGCGCTCAAAAGGAACGGACTTTAACCTACGAGCAGTACTTC.

The chain carries TRBV5-5 and TRBJ1-1, with 9 nucleotides matching TRBD1. With V trimmed by 2 bases and J by 1 base, 6 bases remained unmatched. CDR3 length: 16 residues. CDR1 SGHKS and CDR2 YYEKEE come from the germline V gene (reference sequence). The CDR3 nucleotides are TGTGCCAGCAGCTTACAGGGGGCCGATTGGAACACTGAAGCTTTCTTT. Its protein is CASSLQGADWNTEAFF.

This chain joins TRBV2 and TRBJ2-1, with no clear D. Trimming cost V 7 bases and J 9 bases, with 16 bases left between them. From germline, CDR1 is SNHLY and CDR2 FYNNEI. This CDR3 spans 13 amino acids. The CDR3 reads CASNDQPNGEQFF. CDR3 DNA: TGTGCCAGCAACGACCAACCAAACGGTGAGCAGTTCTTC.

This CDR3 is CASNTGGYNSPLHF. The CDR3 nucleotides are TGTGCCAGCAACACTGGGGGGTATAATTCACCCCTCCACTTT. This chain connects TRBV27 to TRBJ1-6; possibly TRBD1 for D (5 bases). Trimming removed 7 bases from V and 4 bases from J, with 11 bases in between. The CDR3 consists of 14 residues. Looked up from germline, CDR1 is MNHEY and CDR2 is SMNVEV (reference sequence).

The chain uses TRBV15 and TRBJ2-3, with D tentatively TRBD2 (7 bases). The CDR3 length is 14 residues. Deletions cut 7 bases from V and 6 bases from J, with 17 bases between. The germline V gene has CDR1 LNHNV and CDR2 YYDKDF (reference sequence). Here the CDR3 DNA reads TGTGCCACCAACCTGCGGGGGCCATTTGATACGCAGTATTTT. It codes for CATNLRGPFDTQYF.

This clonotype was seen only a few times. The chain uses TRBV9 and TRBJ2-1, with D unresolved. Germline CDR1 is SGDLS and CDR2 is YYNGEE. CDR3 size: 14 residues. V was cut by 4 bases and J by 9 bases, with 17 bases left in between. CDR3 residues: CASSPRGGDSEQFF. DNA for the CDR3: TGTGCCAGCAGCCCAAGAGGTGGGGATAGTGAGCAGTTCTTC.

The chain employs TRBV12-3 or TRBV12-4 and TRBJ2-5, with 12 bases identical to TRBD2. Germline trimming cut 4 bases from V and 3 bases from J; bases unmatched to any gene: 3. The CDR3 contains 15 residues. The CDR3: CASSWASGREETQYF. DNA for the CDR3: TGTGCCAGCAGTTGGGCTAGCGGGAGGGAAGAGACCCAGTACTTC.

There are many counts of this clonotype. The genes are TRBV6-4 and TRBJ2-1; D might be TRBD2 (5 bases). This CDR3 comprises 14 residues. The germline V and J ends were trimmed by 0 bases and 7 bases, with 10 bases remaining between them. Germline CDR1 reads MRHNA; CDR2 reads SNTAGT. The chain's CDR3 is CASSDSLASNEQFF. The CDR3 region has the DNA TGTGCCAGCAGTGACTCCCTAGCCTCTAATGAGCAGTTCTTC.

This chain joins TRBV27 and TRBJ2-7; 10 nucleotides agree with TRBD2. The germline V gene encodes CDR1 MNHEY and CDR2 SMNVEV (reference sequence). The CDR3 has 15 amino acids. The V and J ends lost 2 bases and 5 bases, in that order; junction bases with no gene match: 6. This chain's CDR3 is CASSLIAGGVDEQYF. CDR3 nucleotide sequence: TGTGCCAGCAGTTTAATAGCGGGAGGTGTGGACGAGCAGTACTTC.

The V call is TRBV19, the J call TRBJ2-7; 8 bases fit TRBD2. CDR1 is LNHDA and CDR2 is SQIVND in the germline V gene (reference sequence). Trimming cost V 3 bases and J 3 bases; bases outside gene matches: 4. This CDR3 comprises 14 residues. CDR3 coding DNA: TGTGCCAGTAGTATGGCCAGCGGGAGCTACGAGCAGTACTTC. Amino acids: CASSMASGSYEQYF.

This clonotype appeared many times. J is TRBJ2-1 and V is TRBV12-3 or TRBV12-4, with 7 bases fitting TRBD2. With 4 bases clipped from V and 9 bases from J, the junction kept 9 bases outside the gene matches. This CDR3 contains 14 residues. CDR3 amino acids: CASSSLGWGGEQFF. In DNA, the CDR3 is TGTGCCAGCAGTTCACTTGGCTGGGGGGGTGAGCAGTTCTTC.

This clonotype has more than one count but fewer than ten. The chain couples TRBV3-1 to TRBJ2-7; D call uncertain. Germline V gene data show CDR1 as LGHDT and CDR2 as YNNKEL (reference sequence). Trimming cost V 6 bases and J 6 bases, with 15 bases left between them. This CDR3 region has 13 residues. CDR3 sequence (DNA): TGTGCCAGCAGAAAGACCAGAAGTGGCGAGCAGTACTTC. Protein: CASRKTRSGEQYF.

This clonotype was recorded many times. The V and J genes are TRBV3-1 and TRBJ2-2; D gene uncertain. There are 14 residues in the CDR3. V was clipped by 1 base and J by 4 bases, with 7 bases between them. CDR1 is LGHDT and CDR2 is YNNKEL in the germline V gene (reference sequence). This CDR3 reads CASSQVAFTGELFF. CDR3 coding DNA: TGTGCCAGCAGCCAAGTCGCGTTCACCGGGGAGCTGTTTTTT.

The J gene is TRBJ2-7, the V gene TRBV12-3 or TRBV12-4, with D perhaps matching TRBD1 (6 bases). The CDR3 contains 15 residues. Trimming left V 0 bases short and J 6 bases short, with 15 bases between. The CDR3 region is CASSLAGTFASEQYF. The CDR3 DNA follows: TGTGCCAGCAGTTTAGCGGGGACATTCGCGAGCGAGCAGTACTTC.

This chain uses TRBV5-1 with TRBJ1-2; D gene ambiguous. CDR3 size: 12 residues. CDR1 and CDR2 from the germline V gene are SGHRS and YFSETQ. Trimming cost V 7 bases and J 1 base, with 8 bases left between them. CDR3 in DNA: TGCGCCAGCCAAATTGATAACTATGGCTACACCTTC. Translation gives CASQIDNYGYTF.